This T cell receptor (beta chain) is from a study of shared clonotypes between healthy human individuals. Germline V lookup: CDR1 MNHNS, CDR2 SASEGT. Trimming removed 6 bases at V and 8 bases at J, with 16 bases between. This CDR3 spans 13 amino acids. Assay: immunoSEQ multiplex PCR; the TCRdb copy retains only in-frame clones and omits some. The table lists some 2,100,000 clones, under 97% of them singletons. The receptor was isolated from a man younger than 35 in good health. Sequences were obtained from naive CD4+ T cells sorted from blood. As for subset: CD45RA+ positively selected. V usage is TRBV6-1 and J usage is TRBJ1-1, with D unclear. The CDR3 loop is CASSRDEAGEAFF. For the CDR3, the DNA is TGTGCCAGCAGCCGCGATGAGGCCGGGGAAGCTTTCTTT.